Listed below are T cell receptor beta chains from one sample, sequenced in a study of T cells in Graves' hyperthyroidism and ophthalmopathy. In TCRdb, the multiplex PCR reads were re-called with MiXCR into one record per CDR3 protein. The sample carries around 690,000 distinct CDR3 sequences, roughly 17% recorded once. Sequencing input: blood. All receptors derive from a man aged 50 to 60 with Graves' hyperthyroidism. The CDR3 runs from the conserved cysteine through the conserved F or W. The D gene is left open where the match is weak. Clone size is given for some rows only: seen once, a few or many times, or a class if the clone is expanded.

clone size	V gene	D gene	J gene	CDR3 protein	CDR3 DNA
once	TRBV18	TRBD1	TRBJ1-5	CASSPKGALGPQHF	TGTGCCAGCTCACCTAAGGGGGCCTTAGGACCCCAGCATTTT
few	TRBV5-1	-	TRBJ2-7	CARRGSRGRAYEQYF	TGCGCCAGACGGGGCTCGAGGGGACGGGCCTACGAGCAGTACTTC
-	TRBV20-1	-	TRBJ2-7	CSAASERLSYEQYF	TGCAGTGCCGCCTCTGAGCGGCTCTCCTACGAGCAGTACTTC
few	TRBV5-8	TRBD2	TRBJ2-3	CASSLAAGGSNTDTQYF	TGTGCCAGCAGCTTGGCTGCTGGCGGGAGTAACACAGATACGCAGTATTTT
-	TRBV9	TRBD2	TRBJ2-3	CASSADTSVPTDTQYF	TGTGCCAGCAGCGCAGACACTAGCGTACCCACAGATACGCAGTATTTT
many	TRBV7-9	-	TRBJ2-7	CASSLAREVYEQYF	TGTGCCAGCAGCTTAGCCAGGGAGGTCTACGAGCAGTACTTC
-	TRBV6-2/TRBV6-3	TRBD1	TRBJ2-7	CASRERGTGWYEQYF	TGTGCCAGCAGAGAAAGGGGGACAGGTTGGTACGAGCAGTACTTC
few	TRBV9	-	TRBJ2-1	CASSVDPAGDLDEQFF	TGTGCCAGCAGCGTAGATCCCGCAGGGGACCTAGATGAGCAGTTCTTC
-	TRBV7-9	TRBD2	TRBJ2-1	CASTSLLASGSHEQFF	TGTGCCAGCACCTCCCTCCTGGCTAGCGGGAGTCATGAGCAGTTCTTC
few	TRBV7-9	TRBD2	TRBJ2-1	CASSLARGRASYNEQFF	TGTGCCAGCAGCTTAGCGCGCGGGAGGGCCTCCTACAATGAGCAGTTCTTC
many	TRBV7-2	TRBD2	TRBJ2-2	CASRNPGLVAGELFF	TGTGCCAGCAGGAACCCGGGACTAGTGGCCGGGGAGCTGTTTTTT
many	TRBV28	-	TRBJ1-2	CASSFGVEVYGYTF	TGTGCCAGCAGTTTTGGAGTGGAGGTCTATGGCTACACCTTC
-	TRBV11-2	TRBD2	TRBJ2-3	CASSAPLAGISDTQYF	TGTGCCAGCAGCGCGCCACTAGCGGGAATCTCAGATACGCAGTATTTT
many	TRBV6-2/TRBV6-3	TRBD2	TRBJ2-7	CASSYSRFGTSGRYEQYF	TGTGCCAGCAGTTACTCACGCTTCGGGACTAGCGGGAGATACGAGCAGTACTTC
many	TRBV2	-	TRBJ2-5	CASSRGPRKQETQYF	TGTGCCAGCAGTCGGGGGCCACGAAAACAAGAGACCCAGTACTTC
-	TRBV9	TRBD2	TRBJ2-5	CASSVELAGEVGETQYF	TGTGCCAGCAGCGTCGAGTTGGCGGGAGAGGTCGGGGAGACCCAGTACTTC
many	TRBV30	-	TRBJ2-1	CAWGEKPYEQFF	TGTGCCTGGGGGGAGAAGCCATATGAGCAGTTCTTC
-	TRBV7-9	-	TRBJ2-1	CASSSFRSLQNEQFF	TGTGCCAGCAGCTCCTTCCGGAGCCTTCAGAATGAGCAGTTCTTC
once	TRBV30	TRBD2	TRBJ2-2	CAWNSGANTGELFF	TGTGCCTGGAACAGCGGGGCTAACACCGGGGAGCTGTTTTTT
many	TRBV28	-	TRBJ2-3	CASSFTGTADTQYF	TGTGCCAGCAGTTTCACCGGGACGGCAGATACGCAGTATTTT
-	TRBV7-2	-	TRBJ1-4	CASSPYLENEKLFF	TGTGCCAGCAGCCCCTACCTCGAAAATGAAAAACTGTTTTTT
-	TRBV6-1	TRBD1	TRBJ2-2	CASSPGTGGSVGELFF	TGTGCCAGCAGTCCCGGGACAGGGGGCTCTGTCGGGGAGCTGTTTTTT
many	TRBV11-2	TRBD1	TRBJ2-7	CASSLEVWTGKSPYEQYF	TGTGCCAGCAGCTTAGAAGTTTGGACAGGGAAGTCCCCCTACGAGCAGTACTTC